This T cell receptor beta chain comes out of a study of Ad26.COV2.S vaccination and SARS-CoV-2 variants. The treatment was: about 20 received Ad26.COV2.S at low or high dose, single or two shots; roughly 5 received placebo; per-sample allocation not given. Material that was analyzed had been drawn on day 63 after the first vaccine or placebo injection. Sequencing was performed with immunoSEQ multiplex PCR; in TCRdb, only in-frame clones are kept and a portion is missing. Here the sample spans about 330,000 clones, 75% to 90% being singletons. Germline CDR1 reads MNHNY; CDR2 reads SVGAGI (reference sequence). There are 13 residues in the CDR3. The V gene lost 6 bases and the J gene lost 4 bases, with 10 bases spanning the gap. This clone has more than one count but fewer than ten.

The sequences come from peripheral blood, collected in a trial of Ad26.COV2.S vaccine versus placebo. This receptor was obtained from a person aged 18-60 years who received the Ad26.COV2.S COVID-19 vaccine or a placebo. J is TRBJ1-5 and V is TRBV6-6; D gene ambiguous. CDR3 sequence (DNA): TGTGCCAGCAGCATAGGTAGTAATCAGCCCCAGCATTTT. Translating it yields CASSIGSNQPQHF.